These 5 T cell receptor beta chains were all obtained from the same sample, sequenced in a study of T-cell memory formation after mild COVID-19 (dated by TCRdb to 2020 to 2023). The library was made by 5' RACE. The reads were generated on an Illumina NovaSeq 6000. TCRdb cleaned the public reads at Q25 with fastp, built clones with MiXCR and kept in-frame beta chains. Records with the same CDR3 protein are collapsed into one entry carrying the most frequent genes and DNA. This sample is represented by fewer than 400,000 distinct CDR3 sequences; 16% of them were singletons. The top ten clonotypes cover around a fifth of the sample. The sample comprised PBMCs or a T cell subset sorted from them (not recorded which). The receptor set was obtained from a man aged 18 to 30 who had mild COVID-19 (a few samples of this study predate the infection). The sample titles of this study are shuffled in the database, so cell type and time point are left out; the donor was told from shared clones.

This clonotype was seen ten or more times. V and J are TRBV7-8 and TRBJ2-2; no clear D. The germline V gene has CDR1 SGHVS and CDR2 FQNEAQ. V lost 5 bases and J lost 3, with 10 bases in between. The CDR3 extends over 14 amino acids. CDR3 residues: CASSPYIDTGELFF. The CDR3 DNA reads as TGTGCCAGCAGCCCCTACATCGACACCGGGGAGCTGTTTTTT.

The chain joins TRBV12-3 or TRBV12-4 to TRBJ2-1, with D unresolved. This CDR3 is built from 15 residues. The V end was cut by 3 bases, the J end by 3 bases, with 12 bases between. In DNA, the CDR3 is TGTGCCAGCAGTTTCAAGGGTTCACGCTACAATGAGCAGTTCTTC. Protein sequence: CASSFKGSRYNEQFF.

The genes are TRBV25-1 and TRBJ1-1; unclear D gene. The CDR3 contains 15 residues. Germline CDR1 reads MGHDK; CDR2 reads SYGVNS. Deletions cut 4 bases from V and 3 bases from J, with 15 bases between. Here the CDR3 reads CASSVRRRVYTEAFF. The DNA for the CDR3 is TGTGCCAGCAGTGTAAGGCGTCGAGTGTACACTGAAGCTTTCTTT.

There are a few counts of this clonotype. This rearrangement joins TRBV5-1 to TRBJ2-1; the D call may be TRBD1 or TRBD2 (5 bases each). The CDR3 length is 17 residues. Germline V gene data show CDR1 as SGHRS and CDR2 as YFSETQ. V shed 4 bases and J shed 4 bases, with 21 bases lying between them. CDR3 sequence reads: CASSGTRSAWGYNEQFF. As DNA, the CDR3 is TGCGCCAGCAGCGGAACCAGATCAGCGTGGGGGTACAATGAGCAGTTCTTC.

The V gene is TRBV18, the J gene TRBJ2-2, with 9 bases identical to TRBD2. The CDR3 sequence is 18 residues long. V gave up 0 bases and J gave up 4 bases; unmatched junction bases: 9. The germline V gene encodes CDR1 KGHSH and CDR2 LQKENI. The chain's CDR3 is CASSPPRSLAGTTGELFF. CDR3 nucleotide sequence: TGTGCCAGCTCACCACCCAGGAGTCTAGCGGGGACCACCGGGGAGCTGTTTTTT.